This T cell receptor beta chain was profiled in a study of T-cell reconstitution after alpha-beta-depleted transplantation in children. Study-wide points: Newly generated T cells supplied most T-cell counts and diversity one year post-transplant. Several hundred expanded graft clones reportedly supplied alpha-beta T cells about two months after transplant.

Notes on this clonotype: The antigen is not known.

Unique molecular identifiers were incorporated when the TCRbeta library was constructed. MiXCR, run by TCRdb on the PCR reads, gives a single entry per CDR3 protein. The table lists 700,000 to 950,000 distinct CDR3 sequences, about 16% of them singletons. Trimming at V came to 3 bases and at J to 9 bases, leaving 10 bases not matched to a gene. Germline CDR1 is MNHEY and CDR2 is SMNVEV (reference sequence). The CDR3 sequence is 15 residues long. The chain has TRBV27 and TRBJ2-1; 8 bases map to TRBD2. The sequence was obtained from a male patient between 10 and 17 years old who had a stem cell transplant for acute lymphoblastic leukemia, so the T cells may come from the graft donor. Sequencing used PBMCs, mostly from graft donor cells, obtained 360 days after TCRalphabeta/CD19-depleted stem cell transplant. Here the CDR3 reads CASSFGTGGPGEQFF. The CDR3 nucleotides are TGTGCCAGCAGTTTCGGGACGGGAGGGCCTGGTGAGCAGTTCTTC.